This T cell receptor (beta chain) is from a study of lymphopenia after photon versus proton radiotherapy. Study outcomes and limitations: Post-nadir TCR diversity decline inversely tracked overall survival among those who died.

As regards this clone: Its target is unknown.

The CDR3 totals 15 residues. V dropped 2 bases and J dropped 7; count of bases not matched to a gene: 8. Germline loops: CDR1 MNHNY, CDR2 SVGAGI (reference sequence). Libraries were prepared by immunoSEQ multiplex PCR; TCRdb keeps only in-frame clonotypes and omits some of them. The table shows approximately 13,000 clones, with approximately 80% occurring only once. The TCR comes from a man in his forties or fifties with gastric cancer. The sequencing used peripheral blood, collected from a patient treated with photon-based radiotherapy. This sequence joins TRBV6-6 and TRBJ1-2, with 9 bases that match TRBD1. CDR3 protein: CASSYRTGERSGYTF. Written as DNA, the CDR3 is TGTGCCAGCAGTTACCGGACAGGGGAAAGGTCTGGCTACACCTTC.